The next 30 T cell receptor beta chains were all read from a single sample in a study of blood T cell repertoires in COVID-19. Only in-frame clones appear in the TCRdb table, and some are missing; sequencing was by immunoSEQ multiplex PCR. The sample carries more than 150,000 clones, 65% to 90% recorded once. The specimen sequenced was peripheral blood. Receptors originate from a woman aged 50 to 60 with acute or convalescent COVID-19.

The V and J genes are TRBV28 and TRBJ1-4; TRBD1 matches 8 bases. This CDR3 has 14 amino acids. J lost 5 bases, V lost 6 bases, and 5 bases had no gene match. Per germline, CDR1 MDHEN and CDR2 SYDVKM. CDR3 sequence (DNA): TGTGCCAGCAGAACACAGGGGGGGAATGAAAAACTGTTTTTT. This encodes CASRTQGGNEKLFF.

This clone was seen more than once but under ten times. The gene calls are TRBV9 and TRBJ1-4; no definite D call. V gave up 4 bases and J gave up 7 bases, with 14 bases separating them. CDR1 SGDLS and CDR2 YYNGEE come from the germline V gene. The CDR3 has 14 amino acids. The CDR3 nucleotides read TGTGCCAGCAGCCAGACTAGTGTGGGTGAAAAACTGTTTTTT. Encoded protein: CASSQTSVGEKLFF. The variable domain in full, with the rest retrieved from reference TRBV9 and TRBJ1-4, is DSGVTQTPKHLITATGQRVTLRCSPRSGDLSVYWYQQSLDQGLQFLIQYYNGEERAKGNILERFSAQQFPDLHSELNLSSLELGDSALYFCASSQTSVGEKLFFGSGTQLSVL.

The chain links TRBV10-1 to TRBJ1-2; D is undetermined. The CDR3 runs 13 residues. The V gene's germline CDR1 is WNHNN and CDR2 SYGVQD (reference sequence). V lost 9 bases and J 2 bases, leaving 13 bases between the germline ends. CDR3 nucleotide sequence: TGCGCCAGAGGACGCGAGCGGAACTATGGCTACACCTTC. Translating gives CARGRERNYGYTF.

This clone was seen once. V usage is TRBV27 and J usage is TRBJ1-5; TRBD1 aligns across 8 bases. The V gene end was trimmed by 5 bases and the J gene end by 6 bases; junction bases not matched to a gene: 6. Germline V lookup: CDR1 MNHEY, CDR2 SMNVEV (reference sequence). This CDR3 is 14 amino acids long. The CDR3 sequence: CASSIQGAGQPQHF. The CDR3 coding sequence is TGTGCCAGCAGTATCCAGGGGGCTGGTCAGCCCCAGCATTTT.

J is TRBJ1-2 and V is TRBV11-2; 8 bases line up with TRBD1. The length of the CDR3 is 16 residues. Germline V gene data show CDR1 as SGHAT and CDR2 as FQNNGV. J was trimmed by 4 bases and V by 1 base; bases with no gene match: 8. CDR3 protein: CASSLVPGQVGYGYTF. The CDR3 coding sequence is TGTGCCAGCAGCTTAGTCCCGGGACAGGTCGGCTATGGCTACACCTTC.

The V call is TRBV9, the J call TRBJ2-7, with a possible D match to TRBD2 (6 bases). The CDR3 totals 15 residues. The V gene's germline CDR1 is SGDLS and CDR2 YYNGEE. V was clipped by 4 bases and J by 1 base, with 15 bases between them. CDR3 loop: CASSPYGGRSYEQYF. The CDR3 DNA is TGTGCCAGCAGCCCGTACGGGGGTAGGTCCTACGAGCAGTACTTC.

The rearrangement links TRBV15 to TRBJ1-5, with TRBD1 as a possible D gene (6 bases). The CDR3 is 15 amino acids. Trimming pared 0 bases from V and 7 bases from J, leaving 13 bases between. Germline lookup yields CDR1 LNHNV and CDR2 YYDKDF (reference sequence). CDR3 coding DNA: TGTGCCACCAGCAGAGAAAACAGGGTTCGACAGCCCCAGCATTTT. The encoded protein is CATSRENRVRQPQHF.

The rearrangement links TRBV5-1 to TRBJ1-1; D unclear. The V gene lost 3 bases and the J gene lost 5 bases, with 11 bases spanning the gap. CDR1 is SGHRS, CDR2 YFSETQ, per germline. The CDR3 consists of 13 residues. As DNA, the CDR3 is TGCGCCAGCAGCTCCGAGATACTTACTGAAGCTTTCTTT. Translating it yields CASSSEILTEAFF.

The sample holds one count of this clone. The chain joins TRBV23-1 to TRBJ1-1; 7 nucleotides align to TRBD1. TRBV23-1 is sorted into the ORF group, with uncertain function. This CDR3 is 18 amino acids long. V was pared by 1 base and J by 7 bases, with 18 bases of the junction left unmatched. In nucleotides, the CDR3 is TGCGCCAGCAGTCAATTGGAGGACAGTTTTAGCCCAGGGGGTGAAGCTTTCTTT. It specifies CASSQLEDSFSPGGEAFF.

The chain combines TRBV20-1 with TRBJ1-6; no clear D gene. Germline V gene lookup returns CDR1 DFQATT and CDR2 SNEGSKA (reference sequence). This CDR3 is 13 amino acids long. Trimming shortened V by 3 bases and J by 9 bases, and 12 bases separated the two germline ends. In nucleotides, the CDR3 is TGCAGTGCTAGTTCCCCCGAGGGTTCACCCCTCCACTTT. Amino acid sequence: CSASSPEGSPLHF.

The rearrangement links TRBV7-9 to TRBJ2-5, with 8 bases aligning to TRBD2. The CDR3 runs 15 residues. The germline CDR1 and CDR2 sequences are SEHNR and FQNEAQ (reference sequence). V gave up 3 bases and J gave up 6 bases; unmatched junction bases: 9. CDR3 loop: CASSLSSGGAKTQYF. The CDR3 DNA reads TGTGCCAGCAGCTTGTCGAGCGGGGGTGCGAAGACCCAGTACTTC.

A word on this clone: Within the sample, other DNA sequences also encode this same CDR3. The V and J genes are TRBV30 and TRBJ1-6; D is perhaps TRBD1 (6 bases). This CDR3 region has 12 residues. Trimming took 3 bases from V and 7 from J, leaving 7 bases between them. Germline loops: CDR1 GTSNPN, CDR2 SVGIG (reference sequence). The CDR3 is CAWRGANSPLHF. The CDR3 DNA is TGTGCCTGGAGGGGGGCGAATTCACCCCTCCACTTT.

The V call is TRBV4-1, the J call TRBJ2-2, with 10 bases fitting TRBD1. The CDR3 has 16 amino acids. Germline V gives CDR1 MGHRA, CDR2 YSYEKL. Trimming cost V 5 bases and J 6 bases; bases outside gene matches: 9. In nucleotides, the CDR3 is TGCGCCAGCAGCTACTCGGGGACAGGGGCCCCCGGGGAGCTGTTTTTT. It codes for CASSYSGTGAPGELFF.

Only one count was recorded for this clone. This chain joins TRBV3-1 (or the pseudogene TRBV3-2) and TRBJ1-5, with D unclear. Looked up from germline, CDR1 is LGHDT and CDR2 is YNNKEL (reference sequence). Trimming left V 4 bases short and J 2 bases short, with 12 bases between. The CDR3 spans 15 residues. The DNA for the CDR3 is TGTGCCAGCAGCCTAGGAGGATTAGGCAATCAGCCCCAGCATTTT. It codes for CASSLGGLGNQPQHF.

V and J are TRBV7-9 and TRBJ2-1; D might be TRBD2 (5 bases). This CDR3 region has 16 residues. The ends were cut back, 0 bases at V and 8 bases at J, with 17 bases in the middle. CDR1 is SEHNR, CDR2 FQNEAQ, per germline (reference sequence). The CDR3 loop reads CASSLAQRLYDHEQFF. For the CDR3, the DNA is TGTGCCAGCAGCTTAGCCCAGAGACTATATGATCATGAGCAGTTCTTC.

The chain couples TRBV2 to TRBJ2-6; D ambiguous. Trimming removed 4 bases from V and 0 bases from J, with 7 bases in between. CDR1 is SNHLY and CDR2 is FYNNEI in the germline V gene. This CDR3 has 15 residues. Here the CDR3 DNA reads TGTGCCAGCAGTGCAGGTTCCTCTGGGGCCAACGTCCTGACTTTC. This codes for CASSAGSSGANVLTF.

This clone was seen a single time. The V call is TRBV10-2, the J call TRBJ1-2, with D hard to call. Trimming pared 3 bases from V and 3 bases from J, leaving 8 bases between. The CDR3 runs 13 residues. CDR1 and CDR2 (germline): WSHSY, SAAADI. Here the CDR3 reads CASSDHSDYGYTF. The CDR3 DNA is TGCGCCAGCAGTGACCACTCCGACTATGGCTACACCTTC.

The V gene is TRBV7-6, the J gene TRBJ2-3; TRBD2 aligns across 7 bases. The length of the CDR3 is 15 residues. The V and J ends lost 5 bases and 2 bases, in that order; junction bases with no gene match: 7. In germline, CDR1 is SGHVS, CDR2 FNYEAQ. The CDR3 loop is CASSPLAGVTDTQYF. In DNA, the CDR3 is TGTGCCAGCAGCCCCCTTGCGGGGGTCACAGATACGCAGTATTTT.

This clone was found once. The chain has TRBV28 and TRBJ1-5; TRBD1 might be the D (6 bases). Germline loops: CDR1 MDHEN, CDR2 SYDVKM. V lost 6 bases and J 3 bases, leaving 12 bases between the germline ends. The CDR3 is made up of 14 amino acids. The CDR3 DNA is TGTGCCAGCAGCCCACAGGGCGACAATCAGCCCCAGCATTTT. It codes for CASSPQGDNQPQHF.

The chain uses TRBV4-3 and TRBJ2-1, with 13 positions matching TRBD2. After removal of 4 bases from V and 4 bases from J, the junction contained 4 bases not matched to a gene. The CDR3 spans 16 residues. CDR1 LGHNA and CDR2 YSLEER come from the germline V gene. CDR3 nucleotides: TGCGCCAGCAGCCCACAACTAGCGGGAGGGTACAATGAGCAGTTCTTC. This gives the protein CASSPQLAGGYNEQFF.

The gene calls are TRBV2 and TRBJ2-1; perhaps TRBD2 as D (6 bases). The CDR3 runs to 14 residues. V was shortened by 7 bases and J by 5 bases, with 15 bases between the two germline ends. CDR1 and CDR2 from the germline V gene are SNHLY and FYNNEI. The CDR3 region has the DNA TGTGCCAGCACACGACTAGGAGTCAACAATGAGCAGTTCTTC. Encoded protein: CASTRLGVNNEQFF.

J is TRBJ1-6 and V is TRBV4-3; perhaps TRBD1 as D (6 bases). The CDR3 covers 16 residues. Trimming left V 0 bases short and J 7 bases short, with 13 bases between. Germline loops: CDR1 LGHNA, CDR2 YSLEER. CDR3 loop: CASSQESGAGNSPLHF. CDR3 sequence (DNA): TGCGCCAGCAGCCAAGAGTCAGGGGCCGGGAATTCACCCCTCCACTTT.

The chain couples TRBV24-1 to TRBJ2-7; 14 bases are a match to TRBD2. CDR3 length equals 16 residues. V lost 3 bases to trimming and J lost 3 bases; unmatched junction nucleotides: 3. CDR1 and CDR2 (germline): KGHDR, SFDVKD. CDR3 nucleotides: TGTGCCACCAGTGATGGGACTAGCGGGAGAAGCTACGAGCAGTACTTC. As protein: CATSDGTSGRSYEQYF.

The V gene is TRBV5-1, the J gene TRBJ1-2; possibly TRBD1 for D (6 bases). V dropped 4 bases and J dropped 0 bases, with 10 bases sitting between them. The CDR3 length is 14 residues. Germline CDR1 reads SGHRS; CDR2 reads YFSETQ. Here the CDR3 DNA reads TGCGCCAGCAGCGCGGACAGCGCTAACTATGGCTACACCTTC. This codes for CASSADSANYGYTF. Using reference TRBV5-1 and TRBJ1-2 for the parts outside the CDR3, the full variable domain is KAGVTQTPRYLIKTRGQQVTLSCSPISGHRSVSWYQQTPGQGLQFLFEYFSETQRNKGNFPGRFSGRQFSNSRSEMNVSTLELGDSALYLCASSADSANYGYTFGSGTRLTVV.

J is TRBJ2-5 and V is TRBV4-1, with a weak D call TRBD1 (6 bases). This CDR3 is built from 15 residues. CDR1 is MGHRA, CDR2 YSYEKL, per germline. Deletions cut 0 bases from V and 4 bases from J, with 12 bases between. The CDR3 sequence: CASSQEGTQRETQYF. Written as DNA, the CDR3 is TGCGCCAGCAGCCAAGAGGGGACACAGAGAGAGACCCAGTACTTC.

The chain uses TRBV9 and TRBJ1-5, with 10 nucleotides matching TRBD1. CDR1 and CDR2 from the germline V gene are SGDLS and YYNGEE. The V gene end was trimmed by 2 bases and the J gene end by 9 bases; junction bases not matched to a gene: 5. This CDR3 is 14 amino acids long. CDR3 in amino acids: CASSVGTGVTPQHF. In DNA form, the CDR3 reads TGTGCCAGCAGCGTCGGGACAGGGGTAACGCCCCAGCATTTT.

The V gene is TRBV27, the J gene TRBJ2-2; no firm D call. V lost 6 bases, J lost 4 bases, and 12 bases lay in between. The germline gives CDR1 MNHEY, CDR2 SMNVEV (reference sequence). The CDR3 consists of 14 residues. CDR3 amino acids: CASSQPPGTGELFF. The CDR3 DNA sequence: TGTGCCAGCAGCCAGCCCCCAGGCACCGGGGAGCTGTTTTTT.

The chain links TRBV27 to TRBJ1-3; 10 bases are shared with TRBD1. V gave up 8 bases and J gave up 1 base; unmatched junction bases: 5. Germline lookup yields CDR1 MNHEY and CDR2 SMNVEV (reference sequence). The CDR3 is made up of 15 amino acids. The CDR3 protein is CASQTGQGSGNTIYF. In DNA, the CDR3 is TGTGCCAGCCAGACGGGACAGGGGTCTGGAAACACCATATATTTT.

This chain connects TRBV4-2 to TRBJ1-3, with TRBD1 identical over 8 bases. CDR1 LGHNA and CDR2 YNFKEQ come from the germline V gene. The CDR3 extends over 16 amino acids. With V trimmed by 4 bases and J by 4 bases, 9 bases remained unmatched. CDR3 sequence reads: CASSRQTGVDGNTIYF. CDR3 DNA sequence: TGTGCCAGCAGCCGACAGACAGGGGTGGACGGAAACACCATATATTTT.

The gene calls are TRBV19 and TRBJ1-1; the match to TRBD1 covers 7 bases. V shed 5 bases, J shed 2 bases, and the junction held 5 bases outside the gene matches. This CDR3 has 14 residues. The germline V gene has CDR1 LNHDA and CDR2 SQIVND (reference sequence). For the CDR3, the DNA is TGTGCCAGTAGTCCACGGGACAGAAACACTGAAGCTTTCTTT. Amino acids: CASSPRDRNTEAFF.